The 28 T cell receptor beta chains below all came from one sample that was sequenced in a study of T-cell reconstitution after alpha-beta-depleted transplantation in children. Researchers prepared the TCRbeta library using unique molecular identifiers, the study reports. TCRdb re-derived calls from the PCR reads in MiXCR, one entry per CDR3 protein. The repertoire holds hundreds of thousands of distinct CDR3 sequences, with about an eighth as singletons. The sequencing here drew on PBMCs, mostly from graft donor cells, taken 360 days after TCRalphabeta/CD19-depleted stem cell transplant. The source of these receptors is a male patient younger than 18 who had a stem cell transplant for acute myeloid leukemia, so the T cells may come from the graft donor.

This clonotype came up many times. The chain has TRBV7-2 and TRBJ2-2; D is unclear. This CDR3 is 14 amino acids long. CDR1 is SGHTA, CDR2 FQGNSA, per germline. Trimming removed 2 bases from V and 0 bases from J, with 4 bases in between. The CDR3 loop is CASSLTTNTGELFF. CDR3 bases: TGTGCCAGCAGCTTAACAACGAACACCGGGGAGCTGTTTTTT. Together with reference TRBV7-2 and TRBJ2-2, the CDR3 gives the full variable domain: GAGVSQSPSNKVTEKGKDVELRCDPISGHTALYWYRQSLGQGLEFLIYFQGNSAPDKSGLPSDRFSAERTGGSVSTLTIQRTQQEDSAVYLCASSLTTNTGELFFGEGSRLTVL.

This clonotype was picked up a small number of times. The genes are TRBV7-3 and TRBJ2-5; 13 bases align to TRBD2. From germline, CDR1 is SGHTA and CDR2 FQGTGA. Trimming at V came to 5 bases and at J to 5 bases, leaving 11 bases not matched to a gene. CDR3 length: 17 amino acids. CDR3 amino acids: CASSLLPGLAGLETQYF. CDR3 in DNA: TGTGCCAGCAGCCTACTCCCGGGACTAGCGGGACTCGAGACCCAGTACTTC.

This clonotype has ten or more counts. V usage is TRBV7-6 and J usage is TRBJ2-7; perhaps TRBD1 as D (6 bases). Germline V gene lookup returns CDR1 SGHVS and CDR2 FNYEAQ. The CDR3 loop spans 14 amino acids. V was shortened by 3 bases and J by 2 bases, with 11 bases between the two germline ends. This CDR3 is CASSFQDSPYEQYF. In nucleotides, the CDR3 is TGTGCCAGCAGCTTCCAGGACAGTCCCTACGAGCAGTACTTC.

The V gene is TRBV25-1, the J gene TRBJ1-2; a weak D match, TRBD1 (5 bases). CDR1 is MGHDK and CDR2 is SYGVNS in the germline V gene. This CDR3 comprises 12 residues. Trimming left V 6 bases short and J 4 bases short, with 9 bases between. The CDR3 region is CASSAGAYGYTF. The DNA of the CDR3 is TGTGCCAGCAGCGCCGGGGCCTATGGCTACACCTTC.

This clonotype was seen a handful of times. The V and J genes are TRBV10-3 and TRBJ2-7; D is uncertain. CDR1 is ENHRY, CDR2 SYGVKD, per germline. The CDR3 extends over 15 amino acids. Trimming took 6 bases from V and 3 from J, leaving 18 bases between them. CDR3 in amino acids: CAIRPSGRPIYEQYF. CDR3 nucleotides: TGTGCCATCAGGCCTTCGGGCAGACCGATCTACGAGCAGTACTTC.

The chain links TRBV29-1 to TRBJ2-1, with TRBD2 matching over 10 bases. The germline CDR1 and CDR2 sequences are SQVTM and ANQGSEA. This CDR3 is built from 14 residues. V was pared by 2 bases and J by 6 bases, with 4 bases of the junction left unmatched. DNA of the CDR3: TGCAGCGTTGAACCTAGCGGGAGTCCCAATGAGCAGTTCTTC. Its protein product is CSVEPSGSPNEQFF.

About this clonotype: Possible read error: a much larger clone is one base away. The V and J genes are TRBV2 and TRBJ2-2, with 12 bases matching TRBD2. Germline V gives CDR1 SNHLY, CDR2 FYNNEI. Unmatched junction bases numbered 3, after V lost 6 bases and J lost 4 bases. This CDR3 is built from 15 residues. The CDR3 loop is CASRRTSGVTGELFF. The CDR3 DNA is TGTGCCAGCAGGAGGACTAGCGGGGTCACCGGGGAGCTGTTTTTT.

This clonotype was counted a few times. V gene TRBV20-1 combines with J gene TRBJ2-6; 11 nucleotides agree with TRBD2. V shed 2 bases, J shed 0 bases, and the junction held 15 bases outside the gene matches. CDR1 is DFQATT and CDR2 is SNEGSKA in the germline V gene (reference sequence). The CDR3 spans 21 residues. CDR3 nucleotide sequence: TGCAGTGCTAGACCTCAGGGGCGGCTAGCGGGAGGTTACTCTGGGGCCAACGTCCTGACTTTC. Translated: CSARPQGRLAGGYSGANVLTF.

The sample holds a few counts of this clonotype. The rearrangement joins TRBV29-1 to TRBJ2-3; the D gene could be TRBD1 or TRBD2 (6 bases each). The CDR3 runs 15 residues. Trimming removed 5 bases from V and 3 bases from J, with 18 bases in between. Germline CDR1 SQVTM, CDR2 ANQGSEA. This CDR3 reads CSVRGAAGRTDTQYF. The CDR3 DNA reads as TGCAGCGTTAGGGGGGCGGCGGGAAGGACAGATACGCAGTATTTT.

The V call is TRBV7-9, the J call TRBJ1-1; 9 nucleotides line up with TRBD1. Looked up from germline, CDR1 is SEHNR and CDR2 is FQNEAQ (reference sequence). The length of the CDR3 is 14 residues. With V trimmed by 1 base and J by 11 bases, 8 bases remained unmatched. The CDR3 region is CASSLGQGGGWAFF. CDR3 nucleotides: TGTGCCAGCAGCTTAGGACAGGGGGGCGGATGGGCTTTCTTT.

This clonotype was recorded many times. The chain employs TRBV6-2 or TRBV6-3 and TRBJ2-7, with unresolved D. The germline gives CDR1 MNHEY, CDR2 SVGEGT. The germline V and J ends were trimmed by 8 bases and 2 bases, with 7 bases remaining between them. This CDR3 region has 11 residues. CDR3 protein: CASSYAYEQYF. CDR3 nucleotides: TGTGCCAGCTCCTATGCCTACGAGCAGTACTTC.

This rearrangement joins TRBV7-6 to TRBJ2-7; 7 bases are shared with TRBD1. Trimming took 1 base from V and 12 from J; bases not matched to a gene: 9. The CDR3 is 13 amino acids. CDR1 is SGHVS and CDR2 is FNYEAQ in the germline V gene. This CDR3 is CASSLDGRQGAYF. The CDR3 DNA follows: TGTGCCAGCAGCTTAGATGGGAGACAGGGTGCGTACTTC.

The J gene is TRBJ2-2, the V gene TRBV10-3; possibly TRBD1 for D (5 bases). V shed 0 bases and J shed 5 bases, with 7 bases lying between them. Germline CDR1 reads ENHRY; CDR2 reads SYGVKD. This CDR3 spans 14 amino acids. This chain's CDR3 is CAISESRVTGELFF. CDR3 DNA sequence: TGTGCCATCAGTGAGTCCAGGGTAACCGGGGAGCTGTTTTTT.

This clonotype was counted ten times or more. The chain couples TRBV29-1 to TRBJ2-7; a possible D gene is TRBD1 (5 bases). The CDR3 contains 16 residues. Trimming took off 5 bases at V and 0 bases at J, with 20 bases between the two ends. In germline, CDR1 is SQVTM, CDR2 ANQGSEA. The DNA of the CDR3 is TGCAGCGTTCAGGGTGAGGAGCGAAAGAGCTCCTACGAGCAGTACTTC. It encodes CSVQGEERKSSYEQYF.

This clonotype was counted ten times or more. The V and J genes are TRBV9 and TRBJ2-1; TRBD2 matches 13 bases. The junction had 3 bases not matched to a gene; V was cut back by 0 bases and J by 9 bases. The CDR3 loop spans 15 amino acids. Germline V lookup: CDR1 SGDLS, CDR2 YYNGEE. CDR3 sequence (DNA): TGTGCCAGCAGCGTAGGGACTAGCGGGAGTGCTGAGCAGTTCTTC. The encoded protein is CASSVGTSGSAEQFF.

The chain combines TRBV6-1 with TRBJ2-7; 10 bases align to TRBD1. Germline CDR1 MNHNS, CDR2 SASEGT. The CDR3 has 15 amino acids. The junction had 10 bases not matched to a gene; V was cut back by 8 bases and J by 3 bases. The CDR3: CASWPRRTGGYEQYF. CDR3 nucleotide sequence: TGTGCCAGCTGGCCCCGGAGGACAGGGGGCTACGAGCAGTACTTC.

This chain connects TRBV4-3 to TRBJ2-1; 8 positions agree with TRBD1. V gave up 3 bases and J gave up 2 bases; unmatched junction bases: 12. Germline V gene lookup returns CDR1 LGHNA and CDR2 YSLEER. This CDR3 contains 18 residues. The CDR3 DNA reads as TGCGCCAGCAGCCACTATCGAGGTCAGGGGGCGACCTACAATGAGCAGTTCTTC. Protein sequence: CASSHYRGQGATYNEQFF.

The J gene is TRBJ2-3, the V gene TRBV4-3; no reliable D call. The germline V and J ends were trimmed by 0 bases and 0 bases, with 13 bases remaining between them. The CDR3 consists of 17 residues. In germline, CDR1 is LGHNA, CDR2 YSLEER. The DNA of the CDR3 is TGCGCCAGCAGCCAAGATCGAAGTTTAACTAGCACAGATACGCAGTATTTT. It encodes CASSQDRSLTSTDTQYF.

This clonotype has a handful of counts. In DNA, the CDR3 is TGTGCCAGCAGACGGACAGGAGGCAATCAGCCCCAGCATTTT. Its translation: CASRRTGGNQPQHF. The gene calls are TRBV7-2 and TRBJ1-5, with 7 positions matching TRBD1. The V gene end was trimmed by 6 bases and the J gene end by 2 bases; junction bases not matched to a gene: 4. CDR1 and CDR2 from the germline V gene are SGHTA and FQGNSA. The CDR3 spans 14 residues.

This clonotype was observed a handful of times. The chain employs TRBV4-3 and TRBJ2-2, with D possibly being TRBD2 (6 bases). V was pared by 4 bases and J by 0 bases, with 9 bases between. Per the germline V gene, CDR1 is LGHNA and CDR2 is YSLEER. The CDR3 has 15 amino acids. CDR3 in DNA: TGCGCCAGCAGCCGCGTAGCGGCGAACACCGGGGAGCTGTTTTTT. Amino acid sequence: CASSRVAANTGELFF.

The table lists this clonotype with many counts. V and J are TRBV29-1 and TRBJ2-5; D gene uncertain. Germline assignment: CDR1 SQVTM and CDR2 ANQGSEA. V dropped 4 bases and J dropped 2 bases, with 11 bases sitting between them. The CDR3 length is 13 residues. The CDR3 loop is CSVAGGVQETQYF. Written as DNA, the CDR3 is TGCAGCGTTGCCGGCGGCGTGCAAGAGACCCAGTACTTC. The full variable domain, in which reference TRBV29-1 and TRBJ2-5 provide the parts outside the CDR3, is SAVISQKPSRDICQRGTSLTIQCQVDSQVTMMFWYRQQPGQSLTLIATANQGSEATYESGFVIDKFPISRPNLTFSTLTVSNMSPEDSSIYLCSVAGGVQETQYFGPGTRLLVL.

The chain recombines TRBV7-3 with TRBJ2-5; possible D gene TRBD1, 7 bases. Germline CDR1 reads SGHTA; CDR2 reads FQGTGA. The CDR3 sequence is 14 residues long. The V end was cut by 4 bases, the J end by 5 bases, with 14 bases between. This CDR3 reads CASSSQGGRETQYF. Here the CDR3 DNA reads TGTGCCAGCAGCTCCCAGGGGGGTCGTGAGACCCAGTACTTC. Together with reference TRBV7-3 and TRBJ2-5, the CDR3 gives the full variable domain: GAGVSQTPSNKVTEKGKYVELRCDPISGHTALYWYRQSLGQGPEFLIYFQGTGAADDSGLPNDRFFAVRPEGSVSTLKIQRTERGDSAVYLCASSSQGGRETQYFGPGTRLLVL.

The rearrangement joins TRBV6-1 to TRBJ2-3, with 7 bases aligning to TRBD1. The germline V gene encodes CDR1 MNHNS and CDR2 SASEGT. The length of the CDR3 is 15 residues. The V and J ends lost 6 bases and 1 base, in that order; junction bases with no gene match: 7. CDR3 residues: CASRTGSVRTDTQYF. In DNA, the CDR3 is TGTGCCAGCAGGACAGGGTCCGTTCGCACAGATACGCAGTATTTT.

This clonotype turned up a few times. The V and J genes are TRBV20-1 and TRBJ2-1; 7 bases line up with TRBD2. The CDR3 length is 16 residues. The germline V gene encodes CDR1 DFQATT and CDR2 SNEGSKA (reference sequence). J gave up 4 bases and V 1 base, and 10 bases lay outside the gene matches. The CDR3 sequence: CSARGRVLAEYNEQFF. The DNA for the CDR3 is TGCAGTGCTAGAGGGAGGGTCCTAGCGGAGTACAATGAGCAGTTCTTC.

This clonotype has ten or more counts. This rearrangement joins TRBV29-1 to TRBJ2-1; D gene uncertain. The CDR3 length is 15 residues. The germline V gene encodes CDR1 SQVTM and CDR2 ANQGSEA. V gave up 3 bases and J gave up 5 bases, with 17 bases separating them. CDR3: CSVDRRLLPNNEQFF. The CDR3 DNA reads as TGCAGCGTTGATCGGCGTCTACTCCCTAACAATGAGCAGTTCTTC.

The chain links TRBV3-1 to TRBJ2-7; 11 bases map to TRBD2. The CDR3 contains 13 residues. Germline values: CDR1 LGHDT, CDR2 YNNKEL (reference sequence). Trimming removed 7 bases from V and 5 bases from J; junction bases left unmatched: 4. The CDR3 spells CASTTSGSNEQYF. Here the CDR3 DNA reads TGTGCCAGCACCACTAGCGGGAGTAACGAGCAGTACTTC.

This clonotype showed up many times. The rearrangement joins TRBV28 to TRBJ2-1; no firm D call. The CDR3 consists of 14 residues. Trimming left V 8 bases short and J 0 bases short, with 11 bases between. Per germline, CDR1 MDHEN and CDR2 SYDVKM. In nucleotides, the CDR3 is TGTGCCAGCTTCGACACAGCCTCCTACAATGAGCAGTTCTTC. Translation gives CASFDTASYNEQFF.

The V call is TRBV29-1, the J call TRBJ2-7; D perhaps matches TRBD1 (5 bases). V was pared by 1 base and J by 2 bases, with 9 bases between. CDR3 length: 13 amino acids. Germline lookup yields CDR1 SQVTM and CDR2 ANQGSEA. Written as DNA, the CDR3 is TGCAGCGTTGAAGGGACATTTACCTACGAGCAGTACTTC. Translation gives CSVEGTFTYEQYF.